This note documents a single TCR beta chain sequence. The CDR3 is made up of 15 amino acids. Germline lookup yields CDR1 SGHKS and CDR2 YYEKEE (reference sequence). Trimming left V 0 bases short and J 5 bases short, with 14 bases between. TCRdb keeps only in-frame clones here, not all; method: immunoSEQ multiplex PCR. The sample has approximately 400,000 clones; 83% are singletons. This sample was taken from a study of Ad26.COV2.S vaccination and SARS-CoV-2 variants. The treatment is: some 20 received Ad26.COV2.S at low or high dose, single or two shots; several received placebo; per-sample allocation not given. Day 63 after the first injection of vaccine or placebo was the sampling time.

The clonotype comes from a person aged 18-65 years who received the Ad26.COV2.S COVID-19 vaccine or a placebo. Sequencing was performed on peripheral blood, taken in a trial of Ad26.COV2.S vaccine versus placebo. V usage is TRBV5-5 and J usage is TRBJ2-5; D is perhaps TRBD1 (6 bases). The CDR3 DNA is TGTGCCAGCAGCTTGGGAACAGGGTCGTACGAGACCCAGTACTTC. As protein: CASSLGTGSYETQYF.